This TCR beta chain came from a study of T cell changes during pregnancy in multiple sclerosis. The repertoire was sequenced with immunoSEQ multiplex PCR; TCRdb's copy has only in-frame clones and lacks some. The data contain about 43,000 clones, under 95% of them singletons. This CDR3 has 16 amino acids. Trimming stripped 0 bases from V and 8 bases from J, with 19 bases between. CDR1 and CDR2 (germline): MNHEY, SVGAGI. Sequences were obtained from PBMCs (not recorded whether the cells were cultured). V is TRBV6-5 and J is TRBJ1-2; unclear D gene. This sequence was found in a female donor with multiple sclerosis, enrolled in a pregnancy study. DNA for the CDR3: TGTGCCAGCAGTTACTCGAAGGGAGGGCCCCCCTACGGCTACACCTTC. Protein sequence: CASSYSKGGPPYGYTF.